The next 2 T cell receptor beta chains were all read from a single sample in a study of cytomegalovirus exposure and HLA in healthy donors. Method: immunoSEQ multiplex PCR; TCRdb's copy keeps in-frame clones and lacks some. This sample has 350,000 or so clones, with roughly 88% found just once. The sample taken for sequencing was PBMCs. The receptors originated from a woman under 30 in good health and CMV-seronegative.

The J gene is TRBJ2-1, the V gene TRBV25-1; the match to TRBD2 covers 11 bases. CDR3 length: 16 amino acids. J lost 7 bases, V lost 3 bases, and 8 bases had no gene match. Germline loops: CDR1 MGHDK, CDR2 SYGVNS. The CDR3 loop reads CASSETLAGGRNEQFF. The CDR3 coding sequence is TGTGCCAGCAGTGAGACCCTAGCGGGAGGTCGGAATGAGCAGTTCTTC.

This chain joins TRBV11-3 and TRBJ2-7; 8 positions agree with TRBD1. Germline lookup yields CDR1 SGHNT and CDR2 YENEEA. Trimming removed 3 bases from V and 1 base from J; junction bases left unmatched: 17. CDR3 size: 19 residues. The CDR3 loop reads CASSLETRLRQGHSYEQYF. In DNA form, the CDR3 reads TGTGCCAGCAGCTTGGAGACCCGGTTGAGACAGGGGCATTCCTACGAGCAGTACTTC. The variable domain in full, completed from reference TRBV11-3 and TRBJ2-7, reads EAGVVQSPRYKIIEKKQPVAFWCNPISGHNTLYWYLQNLGQGPELLIRYENEEAVDDSQLPKDRFSAERLKGVDSTLKIQPAELGDSAVYLCASSLETRLRQGHSYEQYFGPGTRLTVT.